This passage covers 25 T cell receptor beta chains from one sample sequenced in a study of cytomegalovirus exposure and HLA in healthy donors (dated by TCRdb to about 2017). Preparation of the library involved the immunoSEQ multiplex PCR assay. The multiplex PCR relied on a mix of 60 forward primers for TCR Vbeta segments and 13 reverse primers for TCR Jbeta segments. Drawn from immuneACCESS, this table holds only the in-frame rearrangements with V and J called that TCRdb kept. Clones are partly lost; checked studies trace under half to an unresolved V gene and leave the rest unexplained. The sample includes hundreds of thousands of clones, with about 80% observed a single time. Clones ranked in the top ten supply 6% of the sample. The sample consisted of PBMCs. The receptors come from a man between 35 and 55 years old in good health and CMV-seropositive.

The chain couples TRBV29-1 to TRBJ1-1; D is undetermined. The germline gives CDR1 SQVTM, CDR2 ANQGSEA. The ends were cut back, 8 bases at V and 1 base at J, with 14 bases in the middle. The length of the CDR3 is 13 residues. In DNA, the CDR3 is TGCAGCACCTCGCGGGAGGGGAACACTGAAGCTTTCTTT. Translated, it gives CSTSREGNTEAFF.

The V gene is TRBV5-4, the J gene TRBJ1-1; D is perhaps TRBD1 (6 bases). Trimming pared 4 bases from V and 6 bases from J, leaving 13 bases between. CDR3 length equals 13 residues. Germline lookup yields CDR1 SGHNT and CDR2 YYREEE (reference sequence). The DNA of the CDR3 is TGTGCCAGCAGCCCTGGGGGGGCATCTGAAGCTTTCTTT. Protein product: CASSPGGASEAFF. The variable domain in full, completed from reference TRBV5-4 and TRBJ1-1, reads ETGVTQSPTHLIKTRGQQVTLRCSSQSGHNTVSWYQQALGQGPQFIFQYYREEENGRGNFPPRFSGLQFPNYSSELNVNALELDDSALYLCASSPGGASEAFFGQGTRLTVV.

The chain recombines TRBV6-5 with TRBJ1-1; 7 nucleotides line up with TRBD1. The CDR3 has 13 amino acids. The germline V gene has CDR1 MNHEY and CDR2 SVGAGI. Germline trimming cut 2 bases from V and 8 bases from J; bases unmatched to any gene: 5. The CDR3 DNA is TGTGCCAGCAGTTACCGTTCAGGGGGAGAAGCTTTCTTT. As protein: CASSYRSGGEAFF.

CDR3 sequence reads: CASKGGNQPQHF. The CDR3, as DNA: TGTGCCAGCAAGGGGGGGAATCAGCCCCAGCATTTT. This chain uses TRBV6-1 with TRBJ1-5; TRBD1 might be the D (6 bases). The V gene lost 7 bases and the J gene lost 4 bases, with 8 bases spanning the gap. There are 12 residues in the CDR3. Looked up from germline, CDR1 is MNHNS and CDR2 is SASEGT.

This chain uses TRBV7-2 with TRBJ1-5, with TRBD1 identical over 7 bases. V lost 4 bases and J lost 2; bases outside the gene matches: 2. Germline CDR1 SGHTA, CDR2 FQGNSA. The CDR3 has 14 amino acids. The CDR3: CASSSDRGNQPQHF. In nucleotides, the CDR3 is TGTGCCAGCAGCTCCGACAGGGGCAATCAGCCCCAGCATTTT.

The rearrangement joins TRBV29-1 to TRBJ1-1; D is unresolved. The V end lost 3 bases, the J end lost 0 bases, and 11 bases lay between the germline ends. Germline V lookup: CDR1 SQVTM, CDR2 ANQGSEA. The CDR3 sequence is 14 residues long. CDR3 residues: CSVDETHLNTEAFF. As DNA, the CDR3 is TGCAGCGTTGATGAGACACACTTGAACACTGAAGCTTTCTTT.

The chain links TRBV29-1 to TRBJ1-2; possible D gene TRBD1, 5 bases. CDR1 is SQVTM and CDR2 is ANQGSEA in the germline V gene. V lost 7 bases and J 6 bases, leaving 18 bases between the germline ends. The CDR3 has 13 amino acids. The chain's CDR3 is CSGLGQGEDGYTF. The DNA of the CDR3 is TGCAGCGGGCTCGGCCAGGGTGAAGATGGCTACACCTTC.

The rearrangement links TRBV7-6 to TRBJ2-3; 7 nucleotides line up with TRBD2. The CDR3 is 16 amino acids. Per germline, CDR1 SGHVS and CDR2 FNYEAQ. V gave up 1 base and J gave up 4 bases; unmatched junction bases: 8. In DNA form, the CDR3 reads TGTGCCAGCAGCTTAGGGAATCGACTAGCTGCAGATACGCAGTATTTT. Translation gives CASSLGNRLAADTQYF.

This clone was observed a handful of times. This specimen includes other DNA sequences encoding the same CDR3. The chain has TRBV19 and TRBJ2-7, with 7 bases fitting TRBD1. V was pared by 1 base and J by 1 base, with 1 base of the junction left unmatched. CDR1 is LNHDA, CDR2 SQIVND, per germline (reference sequence). CDR3 length: 14 amino acids. CDR3 residues: CASSIGQGSYEQYV. In nucleotides, the CDR3 is TGTGCCAGTAGTATAGGACAGGGATCCTACGAGCAGTACGTC.

The V and J genes are TRBV7-9 and TRBJ1-2; TRBD1 aligns across 8 bases. The CDR3 covers 13 residues. Germline V gives CDR1 SEHNR, CDR2 FQNEAQ (reference sequence). The junction had 5 bases not matched to a gene; V was cut back by 5 bases and J by 6 bases. CDR3 sequence reads: CASSPQQGDGYTF. CDR3 DNA sequence: TGTGCCAGCAGCCCACAACAGGGGGATGGCTACACCTTC.

The chain is built from TRBV7-2 and TRBJ2-5; TRBD2 matches at 12 bases. V lost 5 bases, J lost 5 bases, and 12 bases stayed unmatched. CDR1 is SGHTA, CDR2 FQGNSA, per germline. There are 17 residues in the CDR3. CDR3 sequence (DNA): TGTGCCAGCAGCCCCCAGCGACTAGCGGGAGTAGGGGAGACCCAGTACTTC. Residues: CASSPQRLAGVGETQYF. Full variable domain (rest looked up from reference TRBV7-2 and TRBJ2-5): GAGVSQSPSNKVTEKGKDVELRCDPISGHTALYWYRQSLGQGLEFLIYFQGNSAPDKSGLPSDRFSAERTGGSVSTLTIQRTQQEDSAVYLCASSPQRLAGVGETQYFGPGTRLLVL.

The gene calls are TRBV4-1 and TRBJ2-5; TRBD2 aligns across 14 bases. Germline trimming cut 4 bases from V and 5 bases from J; bases unmatched to any gene: 9. Germline V gene lookup returns CDR1 MGHRA and CDR2 YSYEKL. There are 17 residues in the CDR3. CDR3 in amino acids: CASSRGLAGAFGETQYF. CDR3 nucleotides: TGCGCCAGCAGCCGGGGACTAGCGGGAGCTTTCGGGGAGACCCAGTACTTC.

This chain connects TRBV25-1 to TRBJ2-7; tentatively, D is TRBD1 (5 bases). This CDR3 has 13 amino acids. Germline V gene lookup returns CDR1 MGHDK and CDR2 SYGVNS. V shed 0 bases and J shed 9 bases, with 12 bases lying between them. CDR3 loop: CASSEYRGSRQYV. The DNA for the CDR3 is TGTGCCAGCAGTGAATATAGGGGCAGTAGGCAGTACGTC.

This clone was observed a single time. The rearrangement links TRBV5-4 to TRBJ2-2; D is possibly TRBD2 (6 bases). The germline V gene encodes CDR1 SGHNT and CDR2 YYREEE (reference sequence). The V gene lost 4 bases and the J gene lost 3 bases, with 10 bases spanning the gap. The CDR3 runs 14 residues. The CDR3, as DNA: TGTGCCAGCAGCCCGGGGGAATACACCGGGGAGCTGTTTTTT. It encodes CASSPGEYTGELFF. The full variable domain, its missing parts supplied by reference TRBV5-4 and TRBJ2-2, is ETGVTQSPTHLIKTRGQQVTLRCSSQSGHNTVSWYQQALGQGPQFIFQYYREEENGRGNFPPRFSGLQFPNYSSELNVNALELDDSALYLCASSPGEYTGELFFGEGSRLTVL.

As for this clone: Within the sample, other DNA sequences also encode this same CDR3. The genes are TRBV6-5 and TRBJ2-1, with D possibly being TRBD1 (5 bases). Germline V gene sequence: CDR1 MNHEY, CDR2 SVGAGI. The CDR3 has 15 amino acids. V was cut by 3 bases and J by 0 bases, with 9 bases left in between. The CDR3 DNA sequence: TGTGCCAGCAGTTATAGGGGTAGCTCCTACAATGAGCAGTTCTTC. Residues: CASSYRGSSYNEQFF.

J is TRBJ1-1 and V is TRBV6-5, with 10 bases aligning to TRBD1. The CDR3 loop spans 14 amino acids. Germline CDR1 is MNHEY and CDR2 is SVGAGI. V gave up 5 bases and J gave up 4 bases; unmatched junction bases: 4. The CDR3 DNA follows: TGTGCCAGCAGTCCGGACAGGGGGACCACTGAAGCTTTCTTT. Translation gives CASSPDRGTTEAFF.

The genes are TRBV19 and TRBJ2-1; 8 bases map to TRBD2. The CDR3 totals 13 residues. Germline CDR1 and CDR2: LNHDA and SQIVND (reference sequence). V trimming: 6 bases; J trimming: 2 bases; junction bases outside the gene matches: 0. The chain's CDR3 is CASRLAAYNEQFF. The CDR3 DNA reads as TGTGCCAGTAGACTAGCGGCCTACAATGAGCAGTTCTTC.

This chain uses TRBV5-1 with TRBJ2-2, with TRBD2 matching 7 bases. Germline V gene lookup returns CDR1 SGHRS and CDR2 YFSETQ. This CDR3 comprises 17 residues. After removal of 1 base from V and 3 bases from J, the junction contained 9 bases not matched to a gene. The CDR3 loop is CASSLYGVAGDTGELFF. In DNA form, the CDR3 reads TGCGCCAGCAGCTTGTACGGAGTGGCGGGAGACACCGGGGAGCTGTTTTTT.

The chain combines TRBV6-5 with TRBJ2-2; TRBD1 is a possible D gene (5 bases). This CDR3 region has 14 residues. The V gene's germline CDR1 is MNHEY and CDR2 SVGAGI. The V gene lost 6 bases and the J gene lost 5 bases, with 13 bases spanning the gap. This chain's CDR3 is CASRGQGWTGELFF. The CDR3 DNA reads TGTGCCAGCAGGGGGCAGGGCTGGACCGGGGAGCTGTTTTTT.

V usage is TRBV5-1 and J usage is TRBJ1-4, with 7 bases lining up with TRBD1. This CDR3 spans 17 amino acids. Per germline, CDR1 SGHRS and CDR2 YFSETQ. V was pared by 2 bases and J by 2 bases, with 9 bases of the junction left unmatched. CDR3 residues: CASSFLGGMATNEKLFF. CDR3 DNA sequence: TGCGCCAGCAGCTTCTTAGGGGGCATGGCGACTAATGAAAAACTGTTTTTT.

The gene calls are TRBV11-2 and TRBJ2-5; D is perhaps TRBD2 (5 bases). The CDR3 covers 11 residues. Trimming stripped 4 bases from V and 9 bases from J, with 9 bases between. Germline V gives CDR1 SGHAT, CDR2 FQNNGV. CDR3 protein: CASSSPEAQYF. As DNA, the CDR3 is TGTGCCAGCAGCTCGCCGGAGGCCCAGTACTTC.

This clone occurred a few times. This chain links TRBV7-6 with TRBJ2-2, with D possibly being TRBD1 (5 bases). Germline V lookup: CDR1 SGHVS, CDR2 FNYEAQ. The V end was cut by 2 bases, the J end by 4 bases, with 11 bases between. The CDR3 consists of 15 residues. The CDR3 region has the DNA TGTGCCAGCAGCTTAAAGCAGGGCAGCACCGGGGAGCTGTTTTTT. Protein sequence: CASSLKQGSTGELFF.

The chain links TRBV29-1 to TRBJ2-7, with 9 positions matching TRBD1. There are 14 residues in the CDR3. V lost 8 bases, J lost 6 bases, and 14 bases stayed unmatched. Germline CDR1 reads SQVTM; CDR2 reads ANQGSEA. DNA of the CDR3: TGCAGCATTGCGCCATTGGGACAGGGCGGCGAGCAGTACTTC. Translation gives CSIAPLGQGGEQYF.

V usage is TRBV2 and J usage is TRBJ2-1; 7 bases align to TRBD1. The J segment lost 1 base and the V segment lost 7 bases, leaving 10 bases of the junction unmatched. Germline-derived CDR1 and CDR2 are SNHLY and FYNNEI. This CDR3 region has 16 residues. The CDR3 DNA reads as TGTGCCAGCATTCCCCGAGAGGGGGCTTCCTACAATGAGCAGTTCTTC. Translating gives CASIPREGASYNEQFF. Full variable domain (rest looked up from reference TRBV2 and TRBJ2-1): EPEVTQTPSHQVTQMGQEVILRCVPISNHLYFYWYRQILGQKVEFLVSFYNNEISEKSEIFDDQFSVERPDGSNFTLKIRSTKLEDSAMYFCASIPREGASYNEQFFGPGTRLTVL.

The chain uses TRBV5-4 and TRBJ2-5; the match to TRBD2 covers 10 bases. This CDR3 region has 15 residues. V dropped 1 base and J dropped 5; count of bases not matched to a gene: 5. Germline V gene sequence: CDR1 SGHNT, CDR2 YYREEE (reference sequence). Here the CDR3 reads CASSLSSGSTETQYF. Here the CDR3 DNA reads TGTGCCAGCAGCTTGTCTAGCGGGAGCACGGAGACCCAGTACTTC. The full variable domain, rest sourced from reference TRBV5-4 and TRBJ2-5, is ETGVTQSPTHLIKTRGQQVTLRCSSQSGHNTVSWYQQALGQGPQFIFQYYREEENGRGNFPPRFSGLQFPNYSSELNVNALELDDSALYLCASSLSSGSTETQYFGPGTRLLVL.